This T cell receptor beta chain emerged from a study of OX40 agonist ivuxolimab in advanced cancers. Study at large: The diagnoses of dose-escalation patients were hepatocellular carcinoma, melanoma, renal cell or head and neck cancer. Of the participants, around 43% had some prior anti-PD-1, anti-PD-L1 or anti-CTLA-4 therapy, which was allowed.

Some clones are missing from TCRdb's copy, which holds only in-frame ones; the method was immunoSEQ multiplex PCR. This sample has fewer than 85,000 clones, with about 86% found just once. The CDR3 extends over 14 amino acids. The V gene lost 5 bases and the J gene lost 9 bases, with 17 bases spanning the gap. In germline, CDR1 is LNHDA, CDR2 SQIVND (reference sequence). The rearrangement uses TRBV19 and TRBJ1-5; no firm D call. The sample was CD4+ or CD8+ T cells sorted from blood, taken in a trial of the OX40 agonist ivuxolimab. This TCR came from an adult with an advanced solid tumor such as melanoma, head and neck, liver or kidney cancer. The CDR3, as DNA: TGTGCCAGTAGTCTCGGGCAGGCCTCGGGGCCCCAGCATTTT. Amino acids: CASSLGQASGPQHF.